One and the same sample provided the 20 T cell receptor beta chains below, sequenced in a study of neurological immune-mediated disorders. TCRdb processed the 5' RACE reads anew with MiXCR; each CDR3 protein has one entry. The sample has about 40,000 distinct CDR3 sequences, less than 3.5% seen once; the top ten hold around 7.7%. Described time point: longitudinal time-point 1 (baseline). Sequenced sample: PBMCs. These receptor sequences come from a woman aged 55-69 years with multiple sclerosis.

This clonotype was observed at least ten times. The rearrangement uses TRBV20-1 and TRBJ2-7; 8 bases are shared with TRBD1. CDR1 is DFQATT, CDR2 SNEGSKA, per germline (reference sequence). Trimming cost V 6 bases and J 3 bases; bases outside gene matches: 10. This CDR3 has 14 residues. DNA for the CDR3: TGCAGTGCAATCTACGTACAGGGGGACTACGAGCAGTACTTC. It is translated as CSAIYVQGDYEQYF.

This clonotype was counted at least ten times. The J gene is TRBJ2-1, the V gene TRBV5-1; 13 nucleotides align to TRBD2. Per germline, CDR1 SGHRS and CDR2 YFSETQ. The CDR3 consists of 17 residues. Germline trimming cut 4 bases from V and 3 bases from J; bases unmatched to any gene: 7. This CDR3 is CASSQGLAGPLYNEQFF. The CDR3 region has the DNA TGCGCCAGCAGCCAGGGACTAGCGGGGCCCCTCTACAATGAGCAGTTCTTC.

In this sample, this clonotype turned up many times. The chain has TRBV28 and TRBJ1-2; D gene uncertain. The CDR3 runs to 13 residues. V lost 5 bases to trimming and J lost 12 bases, with 19 bases between them. In germline, CDR1 is MDHEN, CDR2 SYDVKM. CDR3 residues: CASSPPSQNGNTF. In DNA, the CDR3 is TGTGCCAGCAGTCCCCCCTCACAAAACGGGAACACCTTC.

This clonotype has a count of ten or more. This chain links TRBV5-1 with TRBJ1-1; the D gene is possibly TRBD1 (5 bases). From germline, CDR1 is SGHRS and CDR2 YFSETQ. Trimming shortened V by 4 bases and J by 11 bases, and 18 bases separated the two germline ends. This CDR3 spans 13 amino acids. CDR3 amino acids: CASSPGTAAAAFF. In DNA, the CDR3 is TGCGCCAGCAGCCCAGGGACTGCTGCTGCGGCTTTCTTT.

Ten or more counts support this clonotype. The J gene is TRBJ2-5, the V gene TRBV19; D might be TRBD1 (5 bases). Germline CDR1 is LNHDA and CDR2 is SQIVND (reference sequence). V was pared by 3 bases and J by 4 bases, with 15 bases between. The CDR3 contains 15 residues. The CDR3 region has the DNA TGTGCCAGTAGTATCCCAAGGGGATCTGGAGAGACCCAGTACTTC. It specifies CASSIPRGSGETQYF.

This clonotype has a count of ten or more. The V gene is TRBV6-1, the J gene TRBJ2-7; possibly TRBD2 for D (5 bases). The CDR3 length is 14 residues. Germline loops: CDR1 MNHNS, CDR2 SASEGT. Trimming stripped 5 bases from V and 7 bases from J, with 18 bases between. Here the CDR3 DNA reads TGTGCCAGCAGTCCCAACCGGGATAGTGGGGAGCAGTACTTC. Amino acids: CASSPNRDSGEQYF.

By proportion, this clonotype is medium-sized. The chain has TRBV28 and TRBJ2-3; TRBD2 matches at 8 bases. Trimming removed 4 bases from V and 7 bases from J; junction bases left unmatched: 16. Germline loops: CDR1 MDHEN, CDR2 SYDVKM. CDR3 length: 17 amino acids. CDR3 protein: CASSSPRAGGLRHTQYF. In nucleotides, the CDR3 is TGTGCCAGCAGTTCACCCAGGGCGGGGGGCCTTCGTCATACGCAGTATTTT.

There are many counts of this clonotype. V usage is TRBV6-2 or TRBV6-3 and J usage is TRBJ2-7; D remains unclear. This CDR3 has 16 amino acids. Germline V lookup: CDR1 MNHEY, CDR2 SVGEGT. V was pared by 0 bases and J by 1 base, with 13 bases between. Here the CDR3 reads CASSYSTRVRSYEQYF. The CDR3, as DNA: TGTGCCAGCAGTTACTCGACACGCGTTCGGTCCTACGAGCAGTACTTC.

There are many counts of this clonotype. Written as DNA, the CDR3 is TGTGCCAGCAGTGCTAGGGGACCAAACACTGAAGCTTTCTTT. This encodes CASSARGPNTEAFF. V and J are TRBV6-1 and TRBJ1-1; D is perhaps TRBD1 (5 bases). Germline-derived CDR1 and CDR2 are MNHNS and SASEGT. This CDR3 is 14 amino acids long. Trimming removed 4 bases from V and 2 bases from J, with 11 bases in between.

This clonotype has ten or more counts. V gene TRBV5-1 combines with J gene TRBJ2-6; D is possibly TRBD2 (5 bases). Trimming cost V 4 bases and J 4 bases, with 18 bases left between them. Germline values: CDR1 SGHRS, CDR2 YFSETQ. CDR3 length: 17 residues. In DNA form, the CDR3 reads TGCGCCAGCAGCCGAGGACTCTCCTCAGCAGGGGCCAACGTCCTGACTTTC. This translates into CASSRGLSSAGANVLTF.

The chain joins TRBV18 to TRBJ1-4, with D hard to call. V lost 5 bases to trimming and J lost 3 bases, with 1 base between them. The CDR3 is made up of 11 amino acids. Germline V gene sequence: CDR1 KGHSH, CDR2 LQKENI. CDR3 DNA: TGTGCCAGCTCAGCTAATGAAAAACTGTTTTTT. It is translated as CASSANEKLFF.

This clonotype was observed at least ten times. The chain combines TRBV12-3 or TRBV12-4 with TRBJ2-2; D might be TRBD2 (7 bases). The CDR3 totals 16 residues. Trimming pared 3 bases from V and 7 bases from J, leaving 18 bases between. Here the CDR3 DNA reads TGTGCCAGCAGTTTTTTTAGTCAGGGGAGGGTCGGGGAGCTGTTTTTT. This translates into CASSFFSQGRVGELFF.

This clonotype was detected many times. The J gene is TRBJ1-6, the V gene TRBV27, with a tentative D call TRBD1 (5 bases). In germline, CDR1 is MNHEY, CDR2 SMNVEV (reference sequence). Trimming stripped 3 bases from V and 16 bases from J, with 13 bases between. CDR3 length: 12 residues. CDR3 coding DNA: TGTGCCAGCAGTTTTTCTGGGGCTGTGCTCCACTTT. Translated: CASSFSGAVLHF.

This clonotype has a count of ten or more. This chain connects TRBV16 to TRBJ2-7, with D possibly TRBD2 on 7 matching bases. This CDR3 is 15 amino acids long. Looked up from germline, CDR1 is KGHSY and CDR2 is FQNENV. The V gene lost 4 bases and the J gene lost 6 bases, with 19 bases spanning the gap. The chain's CDR3 is CASSLYPGGSGEQYF. For the CDR3, the DNA is TGTGCCAGCAGCCTTTACCCGGGGGGCTCCGGCGAGCAGTACTTC.

This clonotype was seen repeatedly, ten times or more. This chain connects TRBV20-1 to TRBJ1-5, with TRBD1 identical over 9 bases. This CDR3 region has 15 residues. V shed 3 bases, J shed 0 bases, and the junction held 3 bases outside the gene matches. Germline V gene sequence: CDR1 DFQATT, CDR2 SNEGSKA (reference sequence). This CDR3 is CSASTGGNSNQPQHF. The CDR3 nucleotides are TGCAGTGCTAGTACAGGGGGCAATAGCAATCAGCCCCAGCATTTT.

The CDR3 nucleotides read TGCAGCGTGGAGCGCATTATGAACACTGAAGCTTTCTTT. The encoded protein is CSVERIMNTEAFF. The V call is TRBV29-1, the J call TRBJ1-1; D is undetermined. V was pared by 6 bases and J by 0 bases, with 11 bases between. CDR1 and CDR2 from the germline V gene are SQVTM and ANQGSEA. The CDR3 is 13 amino acids.

Many counts were recorded for this clonotype. J is TRBJ2-7 and V is TRBV5-1, with D perhaps being TRBD1 or TRBD2 (5 bases each). Per germline, CDR1 SGHRS and CDR2 YFSETQ. V shed 7 bases and J shed 0 bases, with 14 bases lying between them. This CDR3 is built from 14 residues. The CDR3: CASSGTGVSYEQYF. The CDR3 DNA reads as TGCGCCAGCTCCGGGACGGGCGTCTCCTACGAGCAGTACTTC.

There are many counts of this clonotype. The V and J genes are TRBV6-2 or TRBV6-3 and TRBJ1-1, with D tentatively TRBD1 (6 bases). CDR3 length: 14 residues. Trimming removed 5 bases at V and 1 base at J, with 11 bases between. The germline V gene encodes CDR1 MNHEY and CDR2 SVGEGT. The CDR3 coding sequence is TGTGCCAGCAGTACCGTGACAGGGAACACTGAAGCTTTCTTT. It is translated as CASSTVTGNTEAFF.

The sample holds many counts of this clonotype. The gene calls are TRBV29-1 and TRBJ2-7, with D perhaps TRBD1 (5 bases). The V and J ends lost 6 bases and 2 bases respectively, with 14 bases between them. CDR1 and CDR2 from the germline V gene are SQVTM and ANQGSEA. The CDR3 contains 13 residues. Written as DNA, the CDR3 is TGCAGCGTGCAGGGTGTTCCCACCTACGAGCAGTACTTC. Its translation is CSVQGVPTYEQYF.

This clonotype was counted at least ten times. V usage is TRBV20-1 and J usage is TRBJ1-2; D is ambiguous. The CDR3 totals 15 residues. Per the germline V gene, CDR1 is DFQATT and CDR2 is SNEGSKA (reference sequence). Trimming took 1 base from V and 3 from J, leaving 15 bases between them. The CDR3 DNA reads TGCAGTGCTAGAGGGTCTGGCGGGGTTGACTATGGCTACACCTTC. Its translation is CSARGSGGVDYGYTF.